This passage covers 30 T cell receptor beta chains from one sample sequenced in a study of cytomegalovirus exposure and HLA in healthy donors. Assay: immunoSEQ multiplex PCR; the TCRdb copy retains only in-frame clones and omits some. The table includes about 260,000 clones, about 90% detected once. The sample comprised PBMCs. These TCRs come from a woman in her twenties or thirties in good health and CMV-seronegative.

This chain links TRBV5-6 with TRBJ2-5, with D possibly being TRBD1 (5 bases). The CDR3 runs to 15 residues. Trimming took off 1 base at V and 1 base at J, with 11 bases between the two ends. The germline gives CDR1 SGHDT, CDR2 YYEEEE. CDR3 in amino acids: CASSLTQGGQETQYF. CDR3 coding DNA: TGTGCCAGCAGCTTGACTCAGGGTGGCCAAGAGACCCAGTACTTC. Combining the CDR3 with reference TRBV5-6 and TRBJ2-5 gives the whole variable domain DAGVTQSPTHLIKTRGQQVTLRCSPKSGHDTVSWYQQALGQGPQFIFQYYEEEERQRGNFPDRFSGHQFPNYSSELNVNALLLGDSALYLCASSLTQGGQETQYFGPGTRLLVL.

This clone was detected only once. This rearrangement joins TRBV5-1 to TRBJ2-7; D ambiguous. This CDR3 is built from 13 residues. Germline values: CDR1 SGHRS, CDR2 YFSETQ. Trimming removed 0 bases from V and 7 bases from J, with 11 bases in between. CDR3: CASSLVVGGEQYF. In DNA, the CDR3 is TGCGCCAGCAGCTTGGTAGTAGGTGGAGAGCAGTACTTC.

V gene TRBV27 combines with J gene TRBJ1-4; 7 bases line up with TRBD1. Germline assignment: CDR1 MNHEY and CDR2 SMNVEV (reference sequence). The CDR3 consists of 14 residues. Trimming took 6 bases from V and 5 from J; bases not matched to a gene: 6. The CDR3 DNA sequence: TGTGCCAGCAGCCCGGGACAGCTAAATGAAAAACTGTTTTTT. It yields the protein CASSPGQLNEKLFF.

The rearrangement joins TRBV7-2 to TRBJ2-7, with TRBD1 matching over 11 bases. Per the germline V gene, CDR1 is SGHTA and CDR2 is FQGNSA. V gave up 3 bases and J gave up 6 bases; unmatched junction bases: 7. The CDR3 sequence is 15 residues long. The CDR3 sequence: CASSFLGQGAGEQYF. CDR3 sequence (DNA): TGTGCCAGCAGCTTCCTCGGACAGGGGGCCGGCGAGCAGTACTTC. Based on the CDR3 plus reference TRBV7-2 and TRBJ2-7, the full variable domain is GAGVSQSPSNKVTEKGKDVELRCDPISGHTALYWYRQSLGQGLEFLIYFQGNSAPDKSGLPSDRFSAERTGGSVSTLTIQRTQQEDSAVYLCASSFLGQGAGEQYFGPGTRLTVT.

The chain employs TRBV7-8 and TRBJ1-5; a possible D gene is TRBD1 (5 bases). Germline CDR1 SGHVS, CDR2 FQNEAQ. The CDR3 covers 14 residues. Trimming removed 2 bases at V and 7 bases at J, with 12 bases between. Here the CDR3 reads CASSLTGEGQPQHF. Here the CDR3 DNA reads TGTGCCAGCAGCTTAACAGGAGAAGGACAGCCCCAGCATTTT.

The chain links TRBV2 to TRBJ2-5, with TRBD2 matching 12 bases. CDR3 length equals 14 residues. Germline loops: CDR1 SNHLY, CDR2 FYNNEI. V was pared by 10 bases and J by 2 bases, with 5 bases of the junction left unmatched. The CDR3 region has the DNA TGTGCCACCCTAGCGGGAGGGCCTCAAGAGACCCAGTACTTC. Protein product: CATLAGGPQETQYF.

This CDR3 is CAISDRSYEQYF. Here the CDR3 DNA reads TGTGCCATCAGTGACAGGTCCTACGAGCAGTACTTC. This chain joins TRBV10-3 and TRBJ2-7, with D uncertain. The V gene's germline CDR1 is ENHRY and CDR2 SYGVKD. Deletions cut 3 bases from V and 1 base from J, with 4 bases between. The length of the CDR3 is 12 residues.

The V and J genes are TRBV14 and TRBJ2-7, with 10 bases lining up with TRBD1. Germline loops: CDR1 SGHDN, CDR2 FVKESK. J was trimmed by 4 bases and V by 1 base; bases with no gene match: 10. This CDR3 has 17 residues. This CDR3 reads CASSQGTGTGVSYEQYF. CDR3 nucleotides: TGTGCCAGCAGCCAAGGGACCGGGACAGGGGTATCTTACGAGCAGTACTTC.

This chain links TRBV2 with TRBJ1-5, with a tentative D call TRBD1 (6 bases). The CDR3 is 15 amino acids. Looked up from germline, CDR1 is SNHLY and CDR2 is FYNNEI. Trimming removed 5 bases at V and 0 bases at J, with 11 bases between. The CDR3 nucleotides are TGTGCCAGCAGTATCGGACAGAATAGCAATCAGCCCCAGCATTTT. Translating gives CASSIGQNSNQPQHF.

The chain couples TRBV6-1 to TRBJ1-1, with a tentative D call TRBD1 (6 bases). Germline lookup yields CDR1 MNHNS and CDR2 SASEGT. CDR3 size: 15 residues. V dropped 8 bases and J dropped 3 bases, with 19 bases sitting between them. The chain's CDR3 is CASRTNWGADTEAFF. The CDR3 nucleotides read TGTGCCAGCCGAACTAATTGGGGGGCCGACACTGAAGCTTTCTTT.

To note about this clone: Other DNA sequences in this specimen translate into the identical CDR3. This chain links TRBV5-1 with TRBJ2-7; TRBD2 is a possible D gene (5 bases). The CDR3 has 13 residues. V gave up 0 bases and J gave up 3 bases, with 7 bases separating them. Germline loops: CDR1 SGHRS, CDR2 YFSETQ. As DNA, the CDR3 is TGCGCCAGCAGCTTGGTAGGGAGCTACGAGCAGTACTTC. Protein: CASSLVGSYEQYF.

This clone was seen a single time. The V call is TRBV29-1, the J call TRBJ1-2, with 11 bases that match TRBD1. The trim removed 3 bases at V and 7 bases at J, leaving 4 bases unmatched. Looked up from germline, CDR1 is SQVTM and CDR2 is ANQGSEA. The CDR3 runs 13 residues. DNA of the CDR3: TGCAGCGTTGATAGCGGGACAGGGGGTGGCTACACCTTC. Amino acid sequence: CSVDSGTGGGYTF.

The CDR3 nucleotides read TGTGCCAGCAGCCACAGGGACAGGGCCACTAGCTCCTACAATGAGCAGTTCTTC. The encoded protein is CASSHRDRATSSYNEQFF. The V call is TRBV25-1, the J call TRBJ2-1; 9 nucleotides match TRBD1. Germline loops: CDR1 MGHDK, CDR2 SYGVNS. The CDR3 totals 18 residues. V lost 6 bases and J lost 0; bases outside the gene matches: 12. The complete variable domain, with remaining parts taken from reference TRBV25-1 and TRBJ2-1, reads EADIYQTPRYLVIGTGKKITLECSQTMGHDKMYWYQQDPGMELHLIHYSYGVNSTEKGDLSSESTVSRIRTEHFPLTLESARPSHTSQYLCASSHRDRATSSYNEQFFGPGTRLTVL.

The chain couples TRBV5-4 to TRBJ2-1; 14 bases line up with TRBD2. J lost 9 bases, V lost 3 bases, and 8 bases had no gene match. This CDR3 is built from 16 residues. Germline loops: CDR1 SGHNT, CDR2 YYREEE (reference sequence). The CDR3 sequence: CASSSGLAGVSGEQFF. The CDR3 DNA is TGTGCCAGCAGCTCGGGACTAGCGGGAGTAAGCGGTGAGCAGTTCTTC.

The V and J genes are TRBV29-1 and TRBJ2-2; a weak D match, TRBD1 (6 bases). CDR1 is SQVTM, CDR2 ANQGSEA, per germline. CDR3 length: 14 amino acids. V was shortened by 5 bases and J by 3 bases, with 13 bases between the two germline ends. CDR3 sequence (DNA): TGCAGCGTTAAAACAGGGCCGTACACCGGGGAGCTGTTTTTT. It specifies CSVKTGPYTGELFF.

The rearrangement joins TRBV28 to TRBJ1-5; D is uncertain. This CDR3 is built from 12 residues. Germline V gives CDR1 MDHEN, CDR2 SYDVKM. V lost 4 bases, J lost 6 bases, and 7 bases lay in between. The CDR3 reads CASSSMGQPQHF. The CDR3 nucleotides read TGTGCCAGCAGTTCGATGGGTCAGCCCCAGCATTTT.

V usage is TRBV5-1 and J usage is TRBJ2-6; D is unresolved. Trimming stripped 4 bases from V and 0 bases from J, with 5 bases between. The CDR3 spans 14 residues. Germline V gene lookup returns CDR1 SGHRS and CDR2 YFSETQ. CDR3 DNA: TGCGCCAGCAGCCAGTCCTCTGGGGCCAACGTCCTGACTTTC. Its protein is CASSQSSGANVLTF. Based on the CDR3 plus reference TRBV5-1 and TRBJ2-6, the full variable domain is KAGVTQTPRYLIKTRGQQVTLSCSPISGHRSVSWYQQTPGQGLQFLFEYFSETQRNKGNFPGRFSGRQFSNSRSEMNVSTLELGDSALYLCASSQSSGANVLTFGAGSRLTVL.

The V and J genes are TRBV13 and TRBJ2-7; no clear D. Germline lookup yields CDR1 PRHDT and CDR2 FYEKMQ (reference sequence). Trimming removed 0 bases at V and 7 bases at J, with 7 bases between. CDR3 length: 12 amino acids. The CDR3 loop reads CASSLGRLEQYF. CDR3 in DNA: TGTGCCAGCAGCTTAGGGCGATTAGAGCAGTACTTC.

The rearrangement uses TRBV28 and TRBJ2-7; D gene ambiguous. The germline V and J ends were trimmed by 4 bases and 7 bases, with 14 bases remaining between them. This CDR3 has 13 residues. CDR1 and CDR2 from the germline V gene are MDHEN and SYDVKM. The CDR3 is CASSSPSRNEQYF. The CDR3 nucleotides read TGTGCCAGCAGTTCCCCCTCTCGTAATGAGCAGTACTTC.

This CDR3 is CASSELQGDRGYTF. In nucleotides, the CDR3 is TGTGCCAGCAGTGAATTACAGGGAGATAGAGGCTACACCTTC. The V call is TRBV25-1, the J call TRBJ1-2, with D tentatively TRBD1 (6 bases). In germline, CDR1 is MGHDK, CDR2 SYGVNS. The CDR3 is 14 residues long. Trimming pared 1 base from V and 8 bases from J, leaving 14 bases between.

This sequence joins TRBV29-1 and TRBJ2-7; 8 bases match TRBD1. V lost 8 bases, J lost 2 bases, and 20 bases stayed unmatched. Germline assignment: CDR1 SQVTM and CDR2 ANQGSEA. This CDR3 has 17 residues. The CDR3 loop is CSPKLGQVGIMTYEQYF. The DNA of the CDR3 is TGCAGCCCTAAGTTGGGACAGGTGGGAATAATGACCTACGAGCAGTACTTC.

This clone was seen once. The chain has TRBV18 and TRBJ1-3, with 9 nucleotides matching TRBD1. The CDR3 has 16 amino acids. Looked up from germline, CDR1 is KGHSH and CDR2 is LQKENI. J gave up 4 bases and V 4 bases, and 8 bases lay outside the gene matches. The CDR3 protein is CASSQDRGKIGNTIYF. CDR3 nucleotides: TGTGCCAGCTCACAGGACAGGGGTAAAATCGGAAACACCATATATTTT.

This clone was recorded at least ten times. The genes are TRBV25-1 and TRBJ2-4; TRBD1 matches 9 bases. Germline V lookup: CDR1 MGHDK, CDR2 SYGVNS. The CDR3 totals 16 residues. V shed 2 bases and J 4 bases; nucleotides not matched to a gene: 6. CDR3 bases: TGTGCCAGCAGTGAACTGGGCGGACAGGGGAAAAACATTCAGTACTTC. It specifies CASSELGGQGKNIQYF.

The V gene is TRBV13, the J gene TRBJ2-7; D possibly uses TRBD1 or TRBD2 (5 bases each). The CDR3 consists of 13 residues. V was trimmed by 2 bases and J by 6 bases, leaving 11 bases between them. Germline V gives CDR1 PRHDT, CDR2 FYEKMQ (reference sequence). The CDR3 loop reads CASSLRGQSEQYF. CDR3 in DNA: TGTGCCAGCAGCTTACGGGGCCAGAGCGAGCAGTACTTC.

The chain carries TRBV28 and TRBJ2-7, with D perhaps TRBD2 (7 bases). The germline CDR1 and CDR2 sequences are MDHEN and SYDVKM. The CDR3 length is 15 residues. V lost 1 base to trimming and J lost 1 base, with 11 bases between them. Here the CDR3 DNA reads TGTGCCAGCAGTTTATCCAGGGGAGGGTCCTACGAGCAGTACTTC. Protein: CASSLSRGGSYEQYF.

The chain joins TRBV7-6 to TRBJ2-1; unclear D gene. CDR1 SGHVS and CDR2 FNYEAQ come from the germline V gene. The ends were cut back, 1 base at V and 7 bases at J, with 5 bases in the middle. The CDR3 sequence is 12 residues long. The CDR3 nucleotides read TGTGCCAGCAGCTTAGGCCGGAATGAGCAGTTCTTC. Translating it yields CASSLGRNEQFF.

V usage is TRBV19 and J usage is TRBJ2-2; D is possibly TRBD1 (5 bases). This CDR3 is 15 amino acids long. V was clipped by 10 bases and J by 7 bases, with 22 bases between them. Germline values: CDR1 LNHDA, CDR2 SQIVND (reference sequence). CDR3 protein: CATPRGSHTFGELFF. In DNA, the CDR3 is TGTGCCACCCCAAGGGGTTCCCACACGTTCGGGGAGCTGTTTTTT.

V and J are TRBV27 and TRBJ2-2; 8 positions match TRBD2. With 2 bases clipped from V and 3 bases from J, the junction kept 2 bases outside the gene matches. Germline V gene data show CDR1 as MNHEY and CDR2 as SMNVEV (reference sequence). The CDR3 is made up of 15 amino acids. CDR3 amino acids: CASSLTSGYTGELFF. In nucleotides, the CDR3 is TGTGCCAGCAGTTTAACTAGCGGATACACCGGGGAGCTGTTTTTT.

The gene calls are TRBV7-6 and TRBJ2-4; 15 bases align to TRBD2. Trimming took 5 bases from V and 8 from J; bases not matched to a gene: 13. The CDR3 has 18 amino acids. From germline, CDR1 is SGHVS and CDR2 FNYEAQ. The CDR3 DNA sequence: TGTGCCAGCAGCCCCGGACTAGCGGGAGGGCCGGTCGGGGACATTCAGTACTTC. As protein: CASSPGLAGGPVGDIQYF. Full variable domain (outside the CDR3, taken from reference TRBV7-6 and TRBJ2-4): GAGVSQSPRYKVTKRGQDVALRCDPISGHVSLYWYRQALGQGPEFLTYFNYEAQQDKSGLPNDRFSAERPEGSISTLTIQRTEQRDSAMYRCASSPGLAGGPVGDIQYFGAGTRLSVL.

CDR3 DNA: TGTGCCAGCAGCGGAGGGGGGGCGTTACACACAGATACGCAGTATTTT. It yields the protein CASSGGGALHTDTQYF. The V call is TRBV9, the J call TRBJ2-3; D may be TRBD2 (7 bases). Germline V gene sequence: CDR1 SGDLS, CDR2 YYNGEE. The CDR3 runs 16 residues. The V end lost 3 bases, the J end lost 2 bases, and 16 bases lay between the germline ends.